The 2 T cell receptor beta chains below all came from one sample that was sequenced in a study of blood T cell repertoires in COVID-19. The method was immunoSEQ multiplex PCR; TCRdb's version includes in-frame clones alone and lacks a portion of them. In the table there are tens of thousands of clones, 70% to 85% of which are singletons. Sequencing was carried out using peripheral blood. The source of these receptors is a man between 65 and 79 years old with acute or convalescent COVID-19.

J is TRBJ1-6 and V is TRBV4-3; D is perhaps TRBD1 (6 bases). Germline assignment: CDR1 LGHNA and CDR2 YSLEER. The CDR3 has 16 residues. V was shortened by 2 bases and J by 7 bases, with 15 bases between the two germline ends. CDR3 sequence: CASSQYPGQKNSPLHF. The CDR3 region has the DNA TGCGCCAGCAGCCAATACCCTGGACAGAAAAATTCACCCCTCCACTTT.

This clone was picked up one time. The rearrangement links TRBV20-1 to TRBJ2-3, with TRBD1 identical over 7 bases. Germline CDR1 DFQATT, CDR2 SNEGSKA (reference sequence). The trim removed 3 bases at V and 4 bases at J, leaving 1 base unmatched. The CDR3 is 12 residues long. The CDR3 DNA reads TGCAGTGCTAGTGACAGGGCAGATACGCAGTATTTT. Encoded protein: CSASDRADTQYF.